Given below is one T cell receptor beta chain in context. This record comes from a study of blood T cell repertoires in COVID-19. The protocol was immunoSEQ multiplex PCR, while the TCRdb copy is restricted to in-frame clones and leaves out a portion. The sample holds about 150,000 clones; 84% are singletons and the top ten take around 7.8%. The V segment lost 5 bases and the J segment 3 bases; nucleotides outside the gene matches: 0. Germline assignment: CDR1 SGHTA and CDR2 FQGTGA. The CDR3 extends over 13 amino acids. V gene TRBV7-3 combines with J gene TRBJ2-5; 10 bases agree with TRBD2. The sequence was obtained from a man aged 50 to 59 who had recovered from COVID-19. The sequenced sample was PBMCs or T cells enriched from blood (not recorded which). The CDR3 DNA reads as TGTGCCAGCAGCAGCGGGGGGGAAGAGACCCAGTACTTC. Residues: CASSSGGEETQYF.